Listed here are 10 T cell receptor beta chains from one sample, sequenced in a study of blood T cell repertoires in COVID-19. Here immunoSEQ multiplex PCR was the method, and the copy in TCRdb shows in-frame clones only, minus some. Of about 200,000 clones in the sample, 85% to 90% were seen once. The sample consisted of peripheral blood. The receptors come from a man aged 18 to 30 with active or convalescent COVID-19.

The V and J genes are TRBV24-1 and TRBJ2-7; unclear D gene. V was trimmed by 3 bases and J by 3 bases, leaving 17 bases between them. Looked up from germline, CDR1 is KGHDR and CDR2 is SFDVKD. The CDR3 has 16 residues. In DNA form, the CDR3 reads TGTGCCACCAGTGATCGACTGGAAAGAGGTCTCTACGAGCAGTACTTC. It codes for CATSDRLERGLYEQYF.

CDR3 in amino acids: CASSYSDRAYNEQFF. The DNA for the CDR3 is TGTGCCAGCAGTTACTCCGACAGGGCTTACAATGAGCAGTTCTTC. The chain couples TRBV6-6 to TRBJ2-1; 7 positions agree with TRBD1. Per the germline V gene, CDR1 is MNHNY and CDR2 is SVGAGI (reference sequence). Trimming at V came to 0 bases and at J to 4 bases, leaving 3 bases not matched to a gene. The CDR3 loop spans 15 amino acids.

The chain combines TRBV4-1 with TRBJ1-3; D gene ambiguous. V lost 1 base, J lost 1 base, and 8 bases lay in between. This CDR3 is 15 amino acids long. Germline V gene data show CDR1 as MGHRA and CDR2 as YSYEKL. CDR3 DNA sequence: TGCGCCAGCAGCCAAGTTGCGGAGTCTGGAAACACCATATATTTT. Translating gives CASSQVAESGNTIYF.

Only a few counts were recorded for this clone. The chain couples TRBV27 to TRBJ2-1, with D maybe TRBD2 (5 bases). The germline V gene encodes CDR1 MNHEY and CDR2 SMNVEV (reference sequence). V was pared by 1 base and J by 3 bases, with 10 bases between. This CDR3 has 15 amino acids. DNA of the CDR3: TGTGCCAGCAGTTTATACAGCGGAGTCTACAATGAGCAGTTCTTC. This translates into CASSLYSGVYNEQFF.

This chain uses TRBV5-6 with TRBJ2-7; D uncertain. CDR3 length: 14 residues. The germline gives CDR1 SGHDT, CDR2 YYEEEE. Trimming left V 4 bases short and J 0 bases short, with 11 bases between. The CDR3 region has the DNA TGTGCCAGCAGCCCCTCCCCGAGCTCCTACGAGCAGTACTTC. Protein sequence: CASSPSPSSYEQYF. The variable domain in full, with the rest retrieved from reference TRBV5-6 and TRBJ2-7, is DAGVTQSPTHLIKTRGQQVTLRCSPKSGHDTVSWYQQALGQGPQFIFQYYEEEERQRGNFPDRFSGHQFPNYSSELNVNALLLGDSALYLCASSPSPSSYEQYFGPGTRLTVT.

Here the CDR3 DNA reads TGCGCCAGCAGACAGGGGGTCAATCAGCCCCAGCATTTT. Translation: CASRQGVNQPQHF. The chain combines TRBV5-1 with TRBJ1-5, with TRBD1 identical over 8 bases. Germline V gene data show CDR1 as SGHRS and CDR2 as YFSETQ. The CDR3 is 13 residues long. V trimming: 5 bases; J trimming: 3 bases; junction bases outside the gene matches: 1.

DNA for the CDR3: TGTGCCAGCAGCTTAGCCCAGGGGCGTTTTCACACTGAAGCTTTCTTT. It translates to CASSLAQGRFHTEAFF. The V and J genes are TRBV7-6 and TRBJ1-1, with D possibly TRBD1 on 6 matching bases. The CDR3 has 16 amino acids. V was trimmed by 0 bases and J by 3 bases, leaving 14 bases between them. Per germline, CDR1 SGHVS and CDR2 FNYEAQ.

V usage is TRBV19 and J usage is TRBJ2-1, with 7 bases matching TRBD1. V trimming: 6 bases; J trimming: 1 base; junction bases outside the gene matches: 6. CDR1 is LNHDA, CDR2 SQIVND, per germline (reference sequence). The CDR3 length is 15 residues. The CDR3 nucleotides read TGTGCCAGTAGCCGATCGGGACAGTCCTACAATGAGCAGTTCTTC. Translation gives CASSRSGQSYNEQFF.

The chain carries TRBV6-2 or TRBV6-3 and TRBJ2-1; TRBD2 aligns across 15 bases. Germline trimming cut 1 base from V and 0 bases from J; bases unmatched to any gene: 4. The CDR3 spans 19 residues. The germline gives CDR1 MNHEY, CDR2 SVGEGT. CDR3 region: CASSYYGLAGGRSYNEQFF. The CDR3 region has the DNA TGTGCCAGCAGTTACTACGGACTAGCGGGAGGGCGCTCCTACAATGAGCAGTTCTTC.

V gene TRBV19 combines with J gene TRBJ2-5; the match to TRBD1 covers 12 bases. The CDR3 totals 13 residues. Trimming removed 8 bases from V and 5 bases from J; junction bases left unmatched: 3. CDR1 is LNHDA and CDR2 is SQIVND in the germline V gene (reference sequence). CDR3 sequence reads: CASGTGGAETQYF. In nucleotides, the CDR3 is TGTGCCAGTGGGACAGGGGGCGCTGAGACCCAGTACTTC.